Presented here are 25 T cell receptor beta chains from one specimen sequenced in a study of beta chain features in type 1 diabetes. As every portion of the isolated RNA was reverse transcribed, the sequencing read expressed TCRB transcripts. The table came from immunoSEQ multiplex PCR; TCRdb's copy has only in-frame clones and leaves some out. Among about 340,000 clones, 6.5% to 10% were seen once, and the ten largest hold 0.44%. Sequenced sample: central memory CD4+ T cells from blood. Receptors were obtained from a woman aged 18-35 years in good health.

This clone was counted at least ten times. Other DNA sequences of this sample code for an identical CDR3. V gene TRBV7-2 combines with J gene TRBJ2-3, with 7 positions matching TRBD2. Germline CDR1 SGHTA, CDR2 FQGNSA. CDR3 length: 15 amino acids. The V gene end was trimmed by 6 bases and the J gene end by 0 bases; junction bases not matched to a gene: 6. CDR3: CASSRDYLSTDTQYF. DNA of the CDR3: TGTGCCAGCAGTCGGGACTACCTTAGCACAGATACGCAGTATTTT. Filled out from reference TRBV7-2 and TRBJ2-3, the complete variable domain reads GAGVSQSPSNKVTEKGKDVELRCDPISGHTALYWYRQSLGQGLEFLIYFQGNSAPDKSGLPSDRFSAERTGGSVSTLTIQRTQQEDSAVYLCASSRDYLSTDTQYFGPGTRLTVL.

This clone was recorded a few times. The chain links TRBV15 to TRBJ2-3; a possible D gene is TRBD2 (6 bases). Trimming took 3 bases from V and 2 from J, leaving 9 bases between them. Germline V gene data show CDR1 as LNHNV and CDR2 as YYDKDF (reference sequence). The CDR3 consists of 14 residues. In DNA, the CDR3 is TGTGCCACCAGCAGCGGGAGAAACACAGATACGCAGTATTTT. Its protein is CATSSGRNTDTQYF.

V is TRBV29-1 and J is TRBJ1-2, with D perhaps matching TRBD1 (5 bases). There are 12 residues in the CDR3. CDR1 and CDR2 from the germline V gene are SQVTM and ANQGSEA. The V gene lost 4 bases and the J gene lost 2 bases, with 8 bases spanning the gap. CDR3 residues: CSVVTANYGYTF. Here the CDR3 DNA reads TGCAGCGTTGTGACAGCAAACTATGGCTACACCTTC.

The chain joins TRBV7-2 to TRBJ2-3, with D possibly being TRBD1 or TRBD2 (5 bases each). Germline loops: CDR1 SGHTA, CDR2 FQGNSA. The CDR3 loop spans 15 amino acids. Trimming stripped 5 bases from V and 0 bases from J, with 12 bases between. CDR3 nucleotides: TGTGCCAGCAGCCCAGGGAGCCCTAGCACAGATACGCAGTATTTT. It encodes CASSPGSPSTDTQYF.

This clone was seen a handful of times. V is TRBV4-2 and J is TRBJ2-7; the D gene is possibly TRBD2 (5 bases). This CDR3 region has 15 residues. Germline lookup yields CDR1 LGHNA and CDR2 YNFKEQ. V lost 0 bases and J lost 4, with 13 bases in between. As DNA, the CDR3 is TGTGCCAGCAGCCAAGATACAAGGACTGAATACGAGCAGTACTTC. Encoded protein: CASSQDTRTEYEQYF.

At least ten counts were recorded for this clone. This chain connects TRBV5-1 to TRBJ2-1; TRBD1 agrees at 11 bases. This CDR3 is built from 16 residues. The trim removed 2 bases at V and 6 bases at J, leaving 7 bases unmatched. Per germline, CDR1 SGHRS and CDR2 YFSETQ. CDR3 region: CASSFNTGTGGNEQFF. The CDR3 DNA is TGCGCCAGCAGCTTCAACACCGGGACAGGGGGCAATGAGCAGTTCTTC.

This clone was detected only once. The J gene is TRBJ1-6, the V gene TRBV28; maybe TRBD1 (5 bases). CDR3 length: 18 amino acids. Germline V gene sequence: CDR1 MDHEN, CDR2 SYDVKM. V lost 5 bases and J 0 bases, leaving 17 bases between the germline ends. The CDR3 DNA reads TGTGCCAGCAGTCCGTTTAGAGGGGATACCTCCTATAATTCACCCCTCCACTTT. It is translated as CASSPFRGDTSYNSPLHF.

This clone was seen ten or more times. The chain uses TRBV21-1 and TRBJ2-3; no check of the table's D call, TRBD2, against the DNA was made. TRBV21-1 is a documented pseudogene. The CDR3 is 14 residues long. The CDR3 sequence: CARQGEGSTDTQYF. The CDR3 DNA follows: TGTGCCAGGCAAGGGGAGGGGAGCACAGATACGCAGTATTTT.

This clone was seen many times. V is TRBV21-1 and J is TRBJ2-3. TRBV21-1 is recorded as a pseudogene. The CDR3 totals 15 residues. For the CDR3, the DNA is TGTGCCAGCAGCAAAAAGAAAGGGACCGCCGATACGCAGTATTTT. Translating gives CASSKKKGTADTQYF.

The CDR3 protein is CASSPGHSNTEAFF. The CDR3 coding sequence is TGTGCCAGCAGCCCGGGACACTCTAACACTGAAGCTTTCTTT. This chain joins TRBV4-2 and TRBJ1-1; a weak D match, TRBD1 (6 bases). The CDR3 has 14 residues. The germline gives CDR1 LGHNA, CDR2 YNFKEQ. The V end was cut by 4 bases, the J end by 2 bases, with 11 bases between.

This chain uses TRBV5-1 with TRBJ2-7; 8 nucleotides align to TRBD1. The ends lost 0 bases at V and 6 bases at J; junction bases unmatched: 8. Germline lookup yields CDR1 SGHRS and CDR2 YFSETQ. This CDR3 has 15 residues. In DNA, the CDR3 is TGCGCCAGCAGCTTGGCCATAGGACAGGGCTCCGAGCAGTACTTC. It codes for CASSLAIGQGSEQYF.

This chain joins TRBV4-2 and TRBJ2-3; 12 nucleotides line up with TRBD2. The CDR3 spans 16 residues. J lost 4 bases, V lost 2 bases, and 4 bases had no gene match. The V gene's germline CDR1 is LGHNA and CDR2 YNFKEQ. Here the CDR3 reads CASSQLTSGSADTQYF. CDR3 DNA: TGTGCCAGCAGCCAACTGACTAGCGGGAGCGCAGATACGCAGTATTTT.

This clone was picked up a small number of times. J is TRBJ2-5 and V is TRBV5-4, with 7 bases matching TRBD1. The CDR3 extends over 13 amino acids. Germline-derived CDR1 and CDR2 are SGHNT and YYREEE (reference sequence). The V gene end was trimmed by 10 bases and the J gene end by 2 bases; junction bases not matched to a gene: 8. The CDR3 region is CAFRTGTQETQYF. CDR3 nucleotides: TGTGCCTTCCGGACAGGAACTCAAGAGACCCAGTACTTC.

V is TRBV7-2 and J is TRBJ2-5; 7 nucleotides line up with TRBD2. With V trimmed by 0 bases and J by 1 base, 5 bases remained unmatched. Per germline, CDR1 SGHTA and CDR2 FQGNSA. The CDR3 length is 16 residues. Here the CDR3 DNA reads TGTGCCAGCAGCTTAGCGATTGGGGGGGGCCAAGAGACCCAGTACTTC. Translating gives CASSLAIGGGQETQYF.

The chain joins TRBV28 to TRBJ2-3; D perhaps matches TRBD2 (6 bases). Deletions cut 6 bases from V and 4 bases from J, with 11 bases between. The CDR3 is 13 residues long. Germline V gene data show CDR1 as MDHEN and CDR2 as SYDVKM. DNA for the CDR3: TGTGCCAGCAGGGGGTGGGAGGCAGATACGCAGTATTTT. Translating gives CASRGWEADTQYF.

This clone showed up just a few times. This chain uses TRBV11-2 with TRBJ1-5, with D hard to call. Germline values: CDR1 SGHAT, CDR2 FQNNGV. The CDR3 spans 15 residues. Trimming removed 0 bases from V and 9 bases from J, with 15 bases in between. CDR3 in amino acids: CASSLDVQGPRPQHF. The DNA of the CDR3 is TGTGCCAGCAGCTTAGACGTACAAGGGCCGAGGCCCCAGCATTTT.

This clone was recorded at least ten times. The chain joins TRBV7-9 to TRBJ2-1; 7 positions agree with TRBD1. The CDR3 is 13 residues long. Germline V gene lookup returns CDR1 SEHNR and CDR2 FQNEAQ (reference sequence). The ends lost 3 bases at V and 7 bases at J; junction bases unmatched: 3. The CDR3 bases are TGTGCCAGCAGCTTTACACAGGGGAATGAGCAGTTCTTC. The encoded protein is CASSFTQGNEQFF.

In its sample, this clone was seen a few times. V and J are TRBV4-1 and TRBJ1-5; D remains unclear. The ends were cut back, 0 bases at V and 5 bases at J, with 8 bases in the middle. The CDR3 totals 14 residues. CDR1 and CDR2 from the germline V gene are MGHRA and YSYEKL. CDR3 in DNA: TGCGCCAGCAGCCAAGACAGGCAGGATCAGCCCCAGCATTTT. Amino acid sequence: CASSQDRQDQPQHF.

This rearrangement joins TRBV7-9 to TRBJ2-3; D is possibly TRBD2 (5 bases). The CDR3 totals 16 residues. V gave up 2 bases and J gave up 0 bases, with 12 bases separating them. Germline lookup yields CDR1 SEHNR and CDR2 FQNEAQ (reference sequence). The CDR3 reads CASSLIPGTSTDTQYF. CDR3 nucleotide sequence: TGTGCCAGCAGCTTAATACCGGGAACTAGCACAGATACGCAGTATTTT.

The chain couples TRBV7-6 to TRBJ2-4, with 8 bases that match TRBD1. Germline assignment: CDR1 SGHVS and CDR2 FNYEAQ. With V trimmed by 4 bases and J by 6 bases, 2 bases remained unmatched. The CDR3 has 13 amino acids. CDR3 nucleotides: TGTGCCAGCAGCTCCGGACAGGGAAACATTCAGTACTTC. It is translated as CASSSGQGNIQYF. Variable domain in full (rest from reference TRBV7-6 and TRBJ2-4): GAGVSQSPRYKVTKRGQDVALRCDPISGHVSLYWYRQALGQGPEFLTYFNYEAQQDKSGLPNDRFSAERPEGSISTLTIQRTEQRDSAMYRCASSSGQGNIQYFGAGTRLSVL.

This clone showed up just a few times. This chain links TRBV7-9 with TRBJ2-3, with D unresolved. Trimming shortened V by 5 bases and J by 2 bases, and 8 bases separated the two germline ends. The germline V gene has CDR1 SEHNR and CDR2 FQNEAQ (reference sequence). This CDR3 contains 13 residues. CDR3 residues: CASSPSSTDTQYF. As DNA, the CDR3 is TGTGCCAGCAGCCCCTCCTCCACAGATACGCAGTATTTT.

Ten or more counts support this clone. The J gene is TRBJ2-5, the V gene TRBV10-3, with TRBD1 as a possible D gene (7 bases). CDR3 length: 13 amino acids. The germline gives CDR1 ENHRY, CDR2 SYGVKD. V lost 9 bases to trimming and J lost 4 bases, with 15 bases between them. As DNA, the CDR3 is TGTGCCATATCAGGGGGAGGCCTAGAGACCCAGTACTTC. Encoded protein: CAISGGGLETQYF.

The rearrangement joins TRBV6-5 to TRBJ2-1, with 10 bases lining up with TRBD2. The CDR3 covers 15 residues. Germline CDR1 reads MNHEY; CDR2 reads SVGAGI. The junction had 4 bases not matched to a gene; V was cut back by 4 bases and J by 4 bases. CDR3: CASSLSGRGYNEQFF. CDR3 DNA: TGTGCCAGCAGTTTAAGCGGGAGGGGGTACAATGAGCAGTTCTTC.

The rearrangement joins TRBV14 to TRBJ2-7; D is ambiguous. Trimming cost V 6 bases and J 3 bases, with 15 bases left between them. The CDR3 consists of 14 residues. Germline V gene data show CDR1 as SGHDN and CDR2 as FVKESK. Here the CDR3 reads CASSPPGPGYEQYF. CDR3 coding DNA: TGTGCCAGCAGTCCTCCCGGGCCTGGCTACGAGCAGTACTTC.

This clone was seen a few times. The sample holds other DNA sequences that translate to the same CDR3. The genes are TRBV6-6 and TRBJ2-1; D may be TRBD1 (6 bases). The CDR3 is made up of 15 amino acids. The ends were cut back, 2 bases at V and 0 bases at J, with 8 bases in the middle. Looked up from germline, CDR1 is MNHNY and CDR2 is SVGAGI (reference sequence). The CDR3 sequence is CASSYGGGSYNEQFF. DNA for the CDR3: TGTGCCAGCAGTTACGGGGGCGGCTCCTACAATGAGCAGTTCTTC.